One and the same sample provided the 11 T cell receptor beta chains below, sequenced in a study of identical twins. TCRdb fed the 5' RACE reads into MiXCR, producing one record per CDR3 protein. Found here are roughly 280,000 distinct CDR3 sequences, 8.5% to 9.5% of them singletons; the top ten hold around 7.1%. These data also featured in a second study, about yellow fever vaccine responses in identical twins.

Sequences were obtained from CD8+ T cells sorted from blood. The receptors were sampled from a young woman in good health.

This clonotype was counted only a few times. V is TRBV6-5 and J is TRBJ2-7; D is perhaps TRBD2 (5 bases). The CDR3 length is 14 residues. Germline V CDR1 and CDR2: MNHEY, SVGAGI. V lost 2 bases, J lost 5 bases, and 13 bases lay in between. This CDR3 reads CASSYDAGSHEQYF. CDR3 in DNA: TGTGCCAGCAGTTACGACGCGGGCAGCCACGAGCAGTACTTC.

V and J are TRBV7-6 and TRBJ2-3; 11 bases fit TRBD2. This CDR3 is 15 amino acids long. The V gene's germline CDR1 is SGHVS and CDR2 FNYEAQ. In DNA, the CDR3 is TGTGCTACACACAAACTAGCGGGGGTGGCAGATACGCAGTATTTT. Residues: CATHKLAGVADTQYF.

The chain recombines TRBV29-1 with TRBJ2-3; no reliable D call. V was trimmed by 1 base and J by 3 bases, leaving 11 bases between them. Germline loops: CDR1 SQVTM, CDR2 ANQGSEA. This CDR3 contains 14 residues. CDR3 sequence: CSVEGLDRTDTQYF. CDR3 nucleotides: TGCAGCGTTGAAGGGCTAGATCGAACAGATACGCAGTATTTT.

This clonotype has at least ten counts. The chain carries TRBV12-3 or TRBV12-4 and TRBJ2-3, with D possibly matching TRBD1 (6 bases). This CDR3 region has 13 residues. The V end was cut by 5 bases, the J end by 6 bases, with 12 bases between. CDR3 loop: CASSANRADTQYF. CDR3 coding DNA: TGTGCCAGCAGTGCAAACAGGGCGGATACGCAGTATTTT.

The table lists this clonotype with a few counts. The chain uses TRBV7-6 and TRBJ2-7; perhaps TRBD2 as D (5 bases). The germline CDR1 and CDR2 sequences are SGHVS and FNYEAQ. V gave up 6 bases and J gave up 3 bases, with 15 bases separating them. This CDR3 comprises 14 residues. CDR3 sequence (DNA): TGTGCCAGCAGTGATATTGATGAGGGCTACGAGCAGTACTTC. It translates to CASSDIDEGYEQYF.

This clonotype occurred many times. The chain combines TRBV4-3 with TRBJ2-7; tentatively, D is TRBD2 (6 bases). The CDR3 has 15 amino acids. The ends were cut back, 1 base at V and 2 bases at J, with 12 bases in the middle. CDR1 LGHNA and CDR2 YSLEER come from the germline V gene. The CDR3 DNA follows: TGCGCCAGCAGCCAAGGGTCCGGGGGAACCTACGAGCAGTACTTC. Protein sequence: CASSQGSGGTYEQYF.

This clonotype was counted ten times or more. The chain carries TRBV27 and TRBJ2-4; D unclear. V was pared by 0 bases and J by 2 bases, with 5 bases between. The CDR3 runs 14 residues. Looked up from germline, CDR1 is MNHEY and CDR2 is SMNVEV (reference sequence). As DNA, the CDR3 is TGTGCCAGCAGTTTATCAGGGTCCAAAAACATTCAGTACTTC. The encoded protein is CASSLSGSKNIQYF.

The V and J genes are TRBV6-1 and TRBJ1-6; no clear D. The CDR3 extends over 17 amino acids. V shed 9 bases and J shed 0 bases, with 18 bases lying between them. The germline V gene encodes CDR1 MNHNS and CDR2 SASEGT. CDR3 sequence reads: CASNENSVPSYNSPLHF. CDR3 in DNA: TGTGCCAGTAACGAAAACAGCGTCCCCTCCTATAATTCACCCCTCCACTTT.

This rearrangement joins TRBV7-8 to TRBJ2-3, with 12 nucleotides matching TRBD2. Germline CDR1 and CDR2: SGHVS and FQNEAQ. The CDR3 has 19 amino acids. V trimming: 5 bases; J trimming: 0 bases; junction bases outside the gene matches: 12. The DNA for the CDR3 is TGTGCCAGCAGCGCAGGGGTGAGACTAGCGGGAGCTAGCACAGATACGCAGTATTTT. Encoded protein: CASSAGVRLAGASTDTQYF.

This clonotype was observed many times. This chain joins TRBV27 and TRBJ2-7; perhaps D is TRBD1 or TRBD2 (6 bases each). Germline V gives CDR1 MNHEY, CDR2 SMNVEV (reference sequence). V was trimmed by 2 bases and J by 6 bases, leaving 11 bases between them. The CDR3 has 13 amino acids. As DNA, the CDR3 is TGTGCCAGCAGTTTAATCTCGGGGGCCGAGCAGTACTTC. Its protein is CASSLISGAEQYF.

This clonotype was observed a handful of times. The chain couples TRBV6-2 or TRBV6-3 to TRBJ2-5; 8 bases agree with TRBD1. The CDR3 extends over 16 amino acids. The germline V gene has CDR1 MNHEY and CDR2 SVGEGT. The ends lost 6 bases at V and 4 bases at J; junction bases unmatched: 13. CDR3 coding DNA: TGTGCCAGCAGCCGCCGCAGGGGGCCTCAGGGAGAGACCCAGTACTTC. Protein product: CASSRRRGPQGETQYF.